These 24 T cell receptor beta chains were sequenced from one sample in a study of T cell responses to AZD1222 COVID-19 vaccine. Sequenced by immunoSEQ multiplex PCR; TCRdb stores in-frame clones only, minus some. This repertoire includes about 140,000 clones. Material: peripheral blood. These receptors were obtained from an adult in good health.

The chain is built from TRBV9 and TRBJ1-2; tentatively, D is TRBD1 (5 bases). The CDR3 is made up of 15 amino acids. V lost 0 bases and J 5 bases, leaving 14 bases between the germline ends. Germline V lookup: CDR1 SGDLS, CDR2 YYNGEE. The CDR3 bases are TGTGCCAGCAGCGTAGAAGCCAGGGAGGATTATGGCTACACCTTC. Translated, it gives CASSVEAREDYGYTF.

The V gene is TRBV30, the J gene TRBJ1-5; D not resolved. Trimming stripped 2 bases from V and 0 bases from J, with 8 bases between. Germline values: CDR1 GTSNPN, CDR2 SVGIG (reference sequence). CDR3 length: 14 amino acids. The chain's CDR3 is CAWSSGNSNQPQHF. The CDR3 region has the DNA TGTGCCTGGAGTTCGGGGAATAGCAATCAGCCCCAGCATTTT.

The chain carries TRBV19 and TRBJ2-1; 11 nucleotides align to TRBD2. Germline loops: CDR1 LNHDA, CDR2 SQIVND (reference sequence). This CDR3 comprises 15 residues. V dropped 5 bases and J dropped 10; count of bases not matched to a gene: 10. In DNA form, the CDR3 reads TGTGCCAGTAGTCCAGAGACTAGCGGGGCCCCCGAGCAGTTCTTC. Translated: CASSPETSGAPEQFF.

The chain recombines TRBV7-9 with TRBJ1-2, with TRBD1 as a possible D gene (5 bases). Trimming left V 1 base short and J 6 bases short, with 9 bases between. Germline V gene sequence: CDR1 SEHNR, CDR2 FQNEAQ (reference sequence). The CDR3 is 13 residues long. CDR3 amino acids: CASSLGEGNGYTF. The CDR3 DNA reads TGTGCCAGCAGCTTAGGAGAGGGGAATGGCTACACCTTC. Full variable domain (rest looked up from reference TRBV7-9 and TRBJ1-2): DTGVSQNPRHKITKRGQNVTFRCDPISEHNRLYWYRQTLGQGPEFLTYFQNEAQLEKSRLLSDRFSAERPKGSFSTLEIQRTEQGDSAMYLCASSLGEGNGYTFGSGTRLTVV.

V usage is TRBV5-1 and J usage is TRBJ1-1; D uncertain. This CDR3 has 15 residues. The germline CDR1 and CDR2 sequences are SGHRS and YFSETQ. Trimming removed 0 bases at V and 4 bases at J, with 13 bases between. This CDR3 is CASSLVGSTGTEAFF. The DNA for the CDR3 is TGCGCCAGCAGCTTGGTAGGCAGCACGGGCACTGAAGCTTTCTTT. Combining the CDR3 with reference TRBV5-1 and TRBJ1-1 gives the whole variable domain KAGVTQTPRYLIKTRGQQVTLSCSPISGHRSVSWYQQTPGQGLQFLFEYFSETQRNKGNFPGRFSGRQFSNSRSEMNVSTLELGDSALYLCASSLVGSTGTEAFFGQGTRLTVV.

This chain connects TRBV11-2 to TRBJ2-1, with TRBD2 identical over 14 bases. CDR3 length equals 15 residues. V dropped 6 bases and J dropped 10; count of bases not matched to a gene: 8. Germline CDR1 and CDR2: SGHAT and FQNNGV. CDR3 DNA sequence: TGTGCCAGCAGGATACCGGGACTAGCGGGGGAAGAGCAGTTCTTC. Its translation: CASRIPGLAGEEQFF.

V is TRBV3-1 (or the pseudogene TRBV3-2) and J is TRBJ1-6, with D maybe TRBD1 (6 bases). Looked up from germline, CDR1 is LGHDT and CDR2 is YNNKEL (reference sequence). V lost 0 bases and J 10 bases, leaving 16 bases between the germline ends. This CDR3 is built from 16 residues. This CDR3 is CASSQEAGQGYSPLHF. The CDR3 DNA is TGTGCCAGCAGCCAAGAGGCGGGGCAGGGGTACTCACCCCTCCACTTT.

The chain combines TRBV5-4 with TRBJ2-7; D may be TRBD2 (6 bases). Trimming removed 0 bases at V and 6 bases at J, with 13 bases between. The germline V gene has CDR1 SGHNT and CDR2 YYREEE (reference sequence). The CDR3 length is 14 residues. The CDR3 region is CASSLVGGAAEQYF. For the CDR3, the DNA is TGTGCCAGCAGCTTGGTGGGCGGGGCCGCCGAGCAGTACTTC.

Concerning this clone: In the same sample, other DNA sequences code for this CDR3. The CDR3 DNA follows: TGTGCCAGCACGGAGGGGACAGCGGAGTGGCCCCAGCATTTT. Protein product: CASTEGTAEWPQHF. The V and J genes are TRBV2 and TRBJ1-5; 7 bases agree with TRBD1. The CDR3 spans 14 residues. Trimming at V came to 7 bases and at J to 9 bases, leaving 12 bases not matched to a gene. CDR1 and CDR2 (germline): SNHLY, FYNNEI.

The chain joins TRBV5-4 to TRBJ2-2; no clear D. The CDR3 is made up of 12 amino acids. Trimming took off 0 bases at V and 7 bases at J, with 4 bases between the two ends. The germline gives CDR1 SGHNT, CDR2 YYREEE (reference sequence). In DNA form, the CDR3 reads TGTGCCAGCAGCTTGGATGTCGGGGAGCTGTTTTTT. Its translation: CASSLDVGELFF.

The rearrangement links TRBV27 to TRBJ1-2; D may be TRBD1 (5 bases). Trimming took off 5 bases at V and 4 bases at J, with 11 bases between the two ends. The CDR3 is made up of 13 amino acids. Germline V gene lookup returns CDR1 MNHEY and CDR2 SMNVEV (reference sequence). CDR3 residues: CASSGGGVYGYTF. CDR3 DNA: TGTGCCAGCAGTGGGGGAGGGGTCTATGGCTACACCTTC.

The rearrangement uses TRBV5-6 and TRBJ2-7; D is uncertain. The CDR3 is 12 residues long. Between the trimmed V and J ends, which lost 4 bases and 7 bases, there was a span of 12 bases. The germline V gene encodes CDR1 SGHDT and CDR2 YYEEEE. The CDR3 reads CASSRSSGEQYF. The DNA of the CDR3 is TGTGCCAGCAGCCGGTCCTCGGGTGAGCAGTACTTC.

J is TRBJ1-5 and V is TRBV6-9; 8 bases match TRBD1. Per the germline V gene, CDR1 is MNHGY and CDR2 is SVAAGI. The CDR3 is made up of 15 amino acids. Trimming at V came to 4 bases and at J to 4 bases, leaving 6 bases not matched to a gene. The CDR3 is CASSSTGGENQPQHF. The CDR3 bases are TGTGCCAGCAGTTCAACAGGGGGGGAAAATCAGCCCCAGCATTTT.

The chain uses TRBV24-1 and TRBJ2-3; TRBD1 matches at 7 bases. In germline, CDR1 is KGHDR, CDR2 SFDVKD. The CDR3 spans 15 residues. V gave up 4 bases and J gave up 1 base; unmatched junction bases: 4. The CDR3 nucleotides read TGTGCCACCAGTGACACCGGGACAGGCACAGATACGCAGTATTTT. It specifies CATSDTGTGTDTQYF.

This sequence joins TRBV10-3 and TRBJ1-1, with D tentatively TRBD1 (6 bases). CDR3 length: 15 amino acids. CDR1 and CDR2 (germline): ENHRY, SYGVKD. V gave up 6 bases and J gave up 1 base, with 15 bases separating them. The CDR3 DNA sequence: TGTGCCATCAGGGACCCGGGACACCCGAACACTGAAGCTTTCTTT. This gives the protein CAIRDPGHPNTEAFF.

The chain uses TRBV3-1 (or the pseudogene TRBV3-2) and TRBJ2-5; D unresolved. Deletions cut 1 base from V and 2 bases from J, with 8 bases between. CDR1 is LGHDT and CDR2 is YNNKEL in the germline V gene (reference sequence). The length of the CDR3 is 14 residues. The CDR3 region is CASSQAAGQETQYF. CDR3 in DNA: TGTGCCAGCAGCCAAGCGGCAGGACAAGAGACCCAGTACTTC.

The rearrangement joins TRBV20-1 to TRBJ1-5; a possible D gene is TRBD1 (6 bases). V was cut by 3 bases and J by 6 bases, with 12 bases left in between. The CDR3 consists of 13 residues. Germline CDR1 DFQATT, CDR2 SNEGSKA (reference sequence). The CDR3 spells CSASWGGRQPQHF. The CDR3 coding sequence is TGCAGTGCTAGTTGGGGGGGGCGTCAGCCCCAGCATTTT.

The chain recombines TRBV19 with TRBJ2-1; D tentatively reads TRBD1 or TRBD2 (5 bases each). Trimming took 5 bases from V and 8 from J, leaving 19 bases between them. CDR1 and CDR2 (germline): LNHDA, SQIVND (reference sequence). CDR3 length: 15 amino acids. The CDR3 reads CASSRSGTPPDEQFF. In nucleotides, the CDR3 is TGTGCCAGTAGTCGTAGTGGGACCCCCCCCGATGAGCAGTTCTTC.

The chain combines TRBV7-2 with TRBJ1-1; TRBD1 aligns across 7 bases. V gave up 6 bases and J gave up 1 base; unmatched junction bases: 5. Germline V gene sequence: CDR1 SGHTA, CDR2 FQGNSA. The CDR3 is 14 residues long. CDR3 in amino acids: CASRRDSQNTEAFF. The CDR3 nucleotides read TGTGCCAGCAGACGGGACAGCCAGAACACTGAAGCTTTCTTT.

The chain employs TRBV6-5 and TRBJ1-5; 8 bases line up with TRBD1. Trimming took 6 bases from V and 2 from J; bases not matched to a gene: 0. Germline-derived CDR1 and CDR2 are MNHEY and SVGAGI. This CDR3 is 13 amino acids long. CDR3 region: CASRTGGNQPQHF. The CDR3 bases are TGTGCCAGCAGGACAGGGGGCAATCAGCCCCAGCATTTT.

This chain uses TRBV5-1 with TRBJ1-5; 7 bases match TRBD1. CDR3 length: 14 amino acids. V lost 4 bases to trimming and J lost 5 bases; unmatched junction nucleotides: 6. Germline V gene sequence: CDR1 SGHRS, CDR2 YFSETQ. The CDR3 protein is CASSRQGGHQPQHF. DNA for the CDR3: TGCGCCAGCAGCCGACAGGGAGGTCATCAGCCCCAGCATTTT.

The chain uses TRBV7-4 and TRBJ2-7; 11 positions match TRBD2. J lost 4 bases, V lost 4 bases, and 6 bases had no gene match. This CDR3 is 15 amino acids long. CDR1 and CDR2 from the germline V gene are SGHVT and SQSDAQ. The CDR3 DNA is TGTGCCAGCAGCTGTCTAGCGGGGGGAAAGTACGAGCAGTACTTC. The encoded protein is CASSCLAGGKYEQYF.

The chain carries TRBV6-5 and TRBJ1-6; D unclear. The V gene lost 6 bases and the J gene lost 9 bases, with 15 bases spanning the gap. CDR1 and CDR2 from the germline V gene are MNHEY and SVGAGI. This CDR3 region has 14 residues. As DNA, the CDR3 is TGTGCCAGCAGCGACCTCCCTCAAGTTTCACCCCTCCACTTT. It is translated as CASSDLPQVSPLHF.

This chain connects TRBV19 to TRBJ1-5; D not certain. Germline CDR1 LNHDA, CDR2 SQIVND (reference sequence). V lost 1 base to trimming and J lost 4 bases, with 14 bases between them. The CDR3 sequence is 16 residues long. CDR3 DNA: TGTGCCAGTAGTATAGCCCCCCAGGCCGGGAATCAGCCCCAGCATTTT. It is translated as CASSIAPQAGNQPQHF.